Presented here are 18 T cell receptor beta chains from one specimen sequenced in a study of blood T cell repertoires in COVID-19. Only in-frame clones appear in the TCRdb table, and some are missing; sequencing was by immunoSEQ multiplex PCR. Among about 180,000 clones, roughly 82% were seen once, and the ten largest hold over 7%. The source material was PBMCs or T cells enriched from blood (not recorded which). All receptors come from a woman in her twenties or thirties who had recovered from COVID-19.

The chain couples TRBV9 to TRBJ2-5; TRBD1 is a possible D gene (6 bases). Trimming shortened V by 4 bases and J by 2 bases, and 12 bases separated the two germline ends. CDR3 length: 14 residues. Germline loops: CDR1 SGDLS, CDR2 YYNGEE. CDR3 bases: TGTGCCAGCAGCCCCGGACAGCTACAAGAGACCCAGTACTTC. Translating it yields CASSPGQLQETQYF.

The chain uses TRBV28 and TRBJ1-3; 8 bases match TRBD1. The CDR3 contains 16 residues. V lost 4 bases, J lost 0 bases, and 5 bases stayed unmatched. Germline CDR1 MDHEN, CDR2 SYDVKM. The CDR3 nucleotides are TGTGCCAGCAGTTCCCAGGGGGCTCTCTCTGGAAACACCATATATTTT. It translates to CASSSQGALSGNTIYF.

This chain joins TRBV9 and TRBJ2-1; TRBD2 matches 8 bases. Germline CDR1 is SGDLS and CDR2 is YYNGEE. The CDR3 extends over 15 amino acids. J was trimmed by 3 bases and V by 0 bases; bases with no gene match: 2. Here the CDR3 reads CASSVGAGVYNEQFF. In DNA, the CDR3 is TGTGCCAGCAGCGTAGGAGCGGGAGTCTACAATGAGCAGTTCTTC.

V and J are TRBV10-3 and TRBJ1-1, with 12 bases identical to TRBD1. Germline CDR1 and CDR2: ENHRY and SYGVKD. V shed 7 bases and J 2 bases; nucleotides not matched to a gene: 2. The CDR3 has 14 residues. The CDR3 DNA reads TGTGCCATCAAAGGGACAGGGGGCAACACTGAAGCTTTCTTT. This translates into CAIKGTGGNTEAFF.

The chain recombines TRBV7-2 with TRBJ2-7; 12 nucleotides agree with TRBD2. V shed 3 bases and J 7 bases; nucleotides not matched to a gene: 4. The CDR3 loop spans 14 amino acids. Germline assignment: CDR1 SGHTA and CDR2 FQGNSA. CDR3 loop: CASSLTSGSREQYF. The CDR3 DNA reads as TGTGCCAGCAGCTTGACTAGCGGGAGTAGAGAGCAGTACTTC.

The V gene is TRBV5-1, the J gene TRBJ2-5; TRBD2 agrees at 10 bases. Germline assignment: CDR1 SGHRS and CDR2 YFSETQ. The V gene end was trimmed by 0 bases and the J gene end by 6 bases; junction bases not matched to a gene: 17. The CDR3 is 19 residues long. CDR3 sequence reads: CASSLDRTMINSGRQTQYF. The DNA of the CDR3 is TGCGCCAGCAGCTTGGACAGGACCATGATTAATAGCGGGAGGCAGACCCAGTACTTC.

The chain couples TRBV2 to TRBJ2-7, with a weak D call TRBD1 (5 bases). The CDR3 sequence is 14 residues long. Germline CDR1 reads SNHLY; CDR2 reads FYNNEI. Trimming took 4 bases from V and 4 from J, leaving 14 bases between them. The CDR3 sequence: CASSGGRYRYEQYF. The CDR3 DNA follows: TGTGCCAGCAGTGGGGGCCGGTACAGGTACGAGCAGTACTTC.

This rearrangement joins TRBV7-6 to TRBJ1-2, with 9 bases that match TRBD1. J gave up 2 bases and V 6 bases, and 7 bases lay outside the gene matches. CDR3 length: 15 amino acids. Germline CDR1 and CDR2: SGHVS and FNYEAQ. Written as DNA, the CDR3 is TGTGCCAGCAGTCGGGCGGGACAGGGAAACTATGGCTACACCTTC. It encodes CASSRAGQGNYGYTF.

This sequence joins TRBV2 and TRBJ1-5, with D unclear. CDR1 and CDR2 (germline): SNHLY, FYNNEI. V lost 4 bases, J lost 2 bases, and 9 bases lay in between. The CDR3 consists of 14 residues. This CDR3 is CASSAGGRNQPQHF. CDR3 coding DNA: TGTGCCAGCAGTGCAGGAGGCCGCAATCAGCCCCAGCATTTT.

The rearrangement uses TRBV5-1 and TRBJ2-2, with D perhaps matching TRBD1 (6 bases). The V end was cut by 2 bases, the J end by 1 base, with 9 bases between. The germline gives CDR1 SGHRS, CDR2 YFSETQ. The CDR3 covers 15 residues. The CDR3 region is CASSFLQGNTGELFF. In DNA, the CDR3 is TGCGCCAGCAGCTTTCTACAGGGGAACACCGGGGAGCTGTTTTTT.

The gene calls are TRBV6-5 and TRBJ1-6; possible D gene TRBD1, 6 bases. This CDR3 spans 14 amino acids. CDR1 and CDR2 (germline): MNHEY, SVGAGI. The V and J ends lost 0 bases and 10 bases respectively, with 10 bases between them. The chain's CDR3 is CASSYSRGRSPLHF. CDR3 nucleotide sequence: TGTGCCAGCAGTTACTCCAGGGGCCGATCACCCCTCCACTTT.

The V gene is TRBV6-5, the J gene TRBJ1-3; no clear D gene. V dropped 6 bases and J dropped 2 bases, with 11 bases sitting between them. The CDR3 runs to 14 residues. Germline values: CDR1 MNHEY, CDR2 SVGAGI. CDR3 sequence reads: CASRNFEAGNTIYF. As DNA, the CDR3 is TGTGCCAGCAGAAACTTCGAGGCTGGAAACACCATATATTTT.

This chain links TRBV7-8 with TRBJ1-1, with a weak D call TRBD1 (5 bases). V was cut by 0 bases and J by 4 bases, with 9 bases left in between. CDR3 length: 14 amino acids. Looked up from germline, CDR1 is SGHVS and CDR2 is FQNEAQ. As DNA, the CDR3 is TGTGCCAGCAGCTTAGCAGAACAGGCCACTGAAGCTTTCTTT. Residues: CASSLAEQATEAFF.

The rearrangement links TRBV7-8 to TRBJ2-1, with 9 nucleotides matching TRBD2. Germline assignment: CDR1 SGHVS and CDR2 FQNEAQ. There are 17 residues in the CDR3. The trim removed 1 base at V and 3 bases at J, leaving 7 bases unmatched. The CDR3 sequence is CASSLGTGTSSYNEQFF. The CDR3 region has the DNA TGTGCCAGCAGCTTAGGGACCGGGACTAGCAGCTACAATGAGCAGTTCTTC.

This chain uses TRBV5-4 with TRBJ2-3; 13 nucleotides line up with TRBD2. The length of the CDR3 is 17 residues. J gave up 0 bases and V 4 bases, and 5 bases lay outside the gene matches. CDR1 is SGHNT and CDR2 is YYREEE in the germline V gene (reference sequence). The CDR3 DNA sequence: TGTGCCAGCAGCGTGGGGGGACTAGCGGGGAGCACAGATACGCAGTATTTT. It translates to CASSVGGLAGSTDTQYF.

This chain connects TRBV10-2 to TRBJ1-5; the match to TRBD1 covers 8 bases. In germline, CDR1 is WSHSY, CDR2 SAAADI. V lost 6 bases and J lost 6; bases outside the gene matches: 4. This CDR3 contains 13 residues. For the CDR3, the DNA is TGCGCCAGCAGGAAGGACAGGGCTCAGCCCCAGCATTTT. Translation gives CASRKDRAQPQHF.

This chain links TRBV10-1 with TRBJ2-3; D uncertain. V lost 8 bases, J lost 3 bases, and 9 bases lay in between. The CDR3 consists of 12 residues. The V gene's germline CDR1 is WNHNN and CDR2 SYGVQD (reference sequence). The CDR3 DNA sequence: TGCGCCAGCCCGTCCGGGACAGATACGCAGTATTTT. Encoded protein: CASPSGTDTQYF.

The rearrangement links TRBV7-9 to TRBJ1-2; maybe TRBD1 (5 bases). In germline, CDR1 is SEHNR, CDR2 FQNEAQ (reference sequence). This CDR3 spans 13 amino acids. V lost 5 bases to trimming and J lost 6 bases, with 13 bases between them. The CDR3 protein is CASSPTGGNGYTF. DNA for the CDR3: TGTGCCAGCAGCCCCACCGGGGGTAATGGCTACACCTTC.